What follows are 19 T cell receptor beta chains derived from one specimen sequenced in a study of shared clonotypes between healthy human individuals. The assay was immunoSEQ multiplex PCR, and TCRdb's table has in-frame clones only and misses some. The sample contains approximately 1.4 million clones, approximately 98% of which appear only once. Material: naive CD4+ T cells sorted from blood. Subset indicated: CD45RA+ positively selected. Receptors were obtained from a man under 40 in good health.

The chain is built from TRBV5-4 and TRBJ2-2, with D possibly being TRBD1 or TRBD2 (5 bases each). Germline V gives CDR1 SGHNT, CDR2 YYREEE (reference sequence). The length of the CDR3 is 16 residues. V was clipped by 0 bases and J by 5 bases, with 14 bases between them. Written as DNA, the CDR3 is TGTGCCAGCAGCTTGGCCGGGGCCCCAAGGACCGGGGAGCTGTTTTTT. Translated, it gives CASSLAGAPRTGELFF.

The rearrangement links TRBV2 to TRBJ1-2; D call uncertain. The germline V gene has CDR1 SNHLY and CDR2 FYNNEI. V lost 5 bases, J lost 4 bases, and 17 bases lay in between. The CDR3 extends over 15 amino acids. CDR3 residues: CASSFPGFGSYGYTF. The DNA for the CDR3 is TGTGCCAGCAGTTTCCCCGGATTCGGGAGCTATGGCTACACCTTC.

Here the CDR3 DNA reads TGTGCCAGCTCACTACTCCCGGACAGGGCCGAGACCCAGTACTTC. Translated: CASSLLPDRAETQYF. The V call is TRBV18, the J call TRBJ2-5, with TRBD1 identical over 8 bases. J gave up 5 bases and V 4 bases, and 9 bases lay outside the gene matches. Germline V gene data show CDR1 as KGHSH and CDR2 as LQKENI. This CDR3 has 15 residues.

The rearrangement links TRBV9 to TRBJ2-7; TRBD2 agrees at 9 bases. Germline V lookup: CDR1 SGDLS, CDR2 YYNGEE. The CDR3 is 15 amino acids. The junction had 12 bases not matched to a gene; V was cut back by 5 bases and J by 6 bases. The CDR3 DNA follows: TGTGCCAGCAGTCCCGTGGGACTAGCTCGCAGCGAGCAGTACTTC. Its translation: CASSPVGLARSEQYF.

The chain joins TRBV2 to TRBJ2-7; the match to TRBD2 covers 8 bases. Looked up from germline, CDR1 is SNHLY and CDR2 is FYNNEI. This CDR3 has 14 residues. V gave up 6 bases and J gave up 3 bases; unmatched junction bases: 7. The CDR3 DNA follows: TGTGCCAGCAGAGGACCTAGCGGGCTCTACGAGCAGTACTTC. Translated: CASRGPSGLYEQYF.

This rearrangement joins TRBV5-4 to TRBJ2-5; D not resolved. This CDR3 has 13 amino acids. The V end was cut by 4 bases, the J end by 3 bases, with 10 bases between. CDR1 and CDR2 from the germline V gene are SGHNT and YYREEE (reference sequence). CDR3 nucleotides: TGTGCCAGCAGCCCCCCTGGGGAAGAGACCCAGTACTTC. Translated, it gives CASSPPGEETQYF.

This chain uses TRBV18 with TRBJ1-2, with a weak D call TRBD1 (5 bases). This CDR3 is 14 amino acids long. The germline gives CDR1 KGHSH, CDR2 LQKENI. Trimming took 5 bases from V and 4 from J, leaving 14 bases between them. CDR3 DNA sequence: TGTGCCAGCTCAACCACAGGAGTGGGCTATGGCTACACCTTC. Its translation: CASSTTGVGYGYTF. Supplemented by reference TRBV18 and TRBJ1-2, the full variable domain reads NAGVMQNPRHLVRRRGQEARLRCSPMKGHSHVYWYRQLPEEGLKFMVYLQKENIIDESGMPKERFSAEFPKEGPSILRIQQVVRGDSAAYFCASSTTGVGYGYTFGSGTRLTVV.

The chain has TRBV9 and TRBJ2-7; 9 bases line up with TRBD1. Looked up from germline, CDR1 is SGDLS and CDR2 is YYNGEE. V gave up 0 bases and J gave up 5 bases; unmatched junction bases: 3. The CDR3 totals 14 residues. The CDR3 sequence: CASSVVGQGDEQYF. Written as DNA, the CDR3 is TGTGCCAGCAGCGTAGTGGGACAGGGTGACGAGCAGTACTTC. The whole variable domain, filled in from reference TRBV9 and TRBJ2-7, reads DSGVTQTPKHLITATGQRVTLRCSPRSGDLSVYWYQQSLDQGLQFLIQYYNGEERAKGNILERFSAQQFPDLHSELNLSSLELGDSALYFCASSVVGQGDEQYFGPGTRLTVT.

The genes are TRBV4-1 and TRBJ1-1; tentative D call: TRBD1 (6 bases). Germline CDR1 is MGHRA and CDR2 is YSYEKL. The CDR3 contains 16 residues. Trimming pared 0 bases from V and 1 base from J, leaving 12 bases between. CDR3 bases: TGCGCCAGCAGCCAAGATCTGTCAGGGGCGAACACTGAAGCTTTCTTT. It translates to CASSQDLSGANTEAFF.

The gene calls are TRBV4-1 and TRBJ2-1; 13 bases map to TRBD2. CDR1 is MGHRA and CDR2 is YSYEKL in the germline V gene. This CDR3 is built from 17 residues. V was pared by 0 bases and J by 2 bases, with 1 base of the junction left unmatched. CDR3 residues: CASSQDGTSGAYNEQFF. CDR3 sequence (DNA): TGCGCCAGCAGCCAAGATGGGACTAGCGGGGCCTACAATGAGCAGTTCTTC.

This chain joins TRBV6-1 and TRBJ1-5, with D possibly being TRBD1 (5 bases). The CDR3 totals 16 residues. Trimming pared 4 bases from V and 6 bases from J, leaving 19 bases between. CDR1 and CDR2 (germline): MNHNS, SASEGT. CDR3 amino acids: CASSAEGRPGGQPQHF. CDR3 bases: TGTGCCAGCAGTGCCGAGGGACGGCCTGGGGGTCAGCCCCAGCATTTT.

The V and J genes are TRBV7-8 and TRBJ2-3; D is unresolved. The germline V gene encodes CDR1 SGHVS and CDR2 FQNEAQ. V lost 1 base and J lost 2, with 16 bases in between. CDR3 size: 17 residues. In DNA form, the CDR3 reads TGTGCCAGCAGCTTAGAAGAGGTGGGCCAGATCACAGATACGCAGTATTTT. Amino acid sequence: CASSLEEVGQITDTQYF.

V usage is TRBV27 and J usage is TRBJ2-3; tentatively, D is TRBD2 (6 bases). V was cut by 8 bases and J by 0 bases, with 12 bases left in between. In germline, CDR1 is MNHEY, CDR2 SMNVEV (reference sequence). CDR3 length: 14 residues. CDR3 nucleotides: TGTGCCAGCCGCCGGGACTTCAGCACAGATACGCAGTATTTT. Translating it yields CASRRDFSTDTQYF.

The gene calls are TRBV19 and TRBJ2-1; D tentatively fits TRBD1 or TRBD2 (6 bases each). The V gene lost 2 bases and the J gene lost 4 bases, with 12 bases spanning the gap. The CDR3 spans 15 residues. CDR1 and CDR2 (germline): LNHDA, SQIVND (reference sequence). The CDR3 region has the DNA TGTGCCAGTAGTATAACGCGAGGGGGGTACAATGAGCAGTTCTTC. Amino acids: CASSITRGGYNEQFF.

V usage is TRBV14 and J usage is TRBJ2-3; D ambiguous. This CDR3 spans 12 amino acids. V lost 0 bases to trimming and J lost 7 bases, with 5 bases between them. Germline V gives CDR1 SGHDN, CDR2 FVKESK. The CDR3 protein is CASSQDFHTQYF. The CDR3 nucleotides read TGTGCCAGCAGCCAAGATTTCCATACGCAGTATTTT.

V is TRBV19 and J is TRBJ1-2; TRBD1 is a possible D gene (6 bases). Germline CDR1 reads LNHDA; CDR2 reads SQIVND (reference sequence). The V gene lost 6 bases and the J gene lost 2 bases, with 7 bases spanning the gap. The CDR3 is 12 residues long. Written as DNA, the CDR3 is TGTGCCAGTAGACAGGGCAACTATGGCTACACCTTC. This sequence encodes CASRQGNYGYTF.

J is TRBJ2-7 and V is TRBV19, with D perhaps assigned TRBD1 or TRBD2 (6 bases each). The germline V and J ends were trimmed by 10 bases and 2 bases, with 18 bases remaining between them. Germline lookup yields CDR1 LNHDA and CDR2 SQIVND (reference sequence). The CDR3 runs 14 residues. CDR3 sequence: CATQELRGPYEQYF. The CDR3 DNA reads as TGTGCCACCCAAGAATTACGGGGGCCCTACGAGCAGTACTTC. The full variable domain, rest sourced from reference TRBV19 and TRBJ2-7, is DGGITQSPKYLFRKEGQNVTLSCEQNLNHDAMYWYRQDPGQGLRLIYYSQIVNDFQKGDIAEGYSVSREKKESFPLTVTSAQKNPTAFYLCATQELRGPYEQYFGPGTRLTVT.

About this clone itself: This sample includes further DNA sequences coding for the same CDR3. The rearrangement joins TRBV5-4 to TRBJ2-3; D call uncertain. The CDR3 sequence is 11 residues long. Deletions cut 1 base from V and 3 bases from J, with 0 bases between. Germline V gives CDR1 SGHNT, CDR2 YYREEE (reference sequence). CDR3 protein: CASSLTDTQYF. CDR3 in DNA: TGTGCCAGCAGCTTGACAGATACGCAGTATTTT.

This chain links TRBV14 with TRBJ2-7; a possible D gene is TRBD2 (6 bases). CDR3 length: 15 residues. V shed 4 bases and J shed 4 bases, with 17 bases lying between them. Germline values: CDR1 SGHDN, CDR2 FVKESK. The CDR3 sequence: CASSRGLFPGYEQYF. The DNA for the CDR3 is TGTGCCAGCAGCCGGGGACTGTTTCCGGGATACGAGCAGTACTTC.